Below, one TCR beta chain is given with its context. Profiled with immunoSEQ multiplex PCR; TCRdb holds only in-frame clones, not every one. The sample records some 240,000 clones, approximately 65% being singletons. This entry is derived from a study of shared clonotypes between healthy human individuals. In the study overall: Samples came from a couple of female and a few male donors aged 18 to 49. CD4 naive cells filled three plates per donor, CD4 memory three, CD8 naive two and CD8 memory one.

This TCR derives from a man aged 25 to 40 in good health. The sequenced sample was memory CD4+ T cells sorted from blood. Subset specified: CD45RA-negative fraction.

CDR3 loop: CASPCQREVSYEQYF. CDR3 sequence (DNA): TGTGCCAGCCCGTGTCAGCGGGAGGTATCCTACGAGCAGTACTTC. The chain recombines TRBV6-4 with TRBJ2-7; 9 bases match TRBD2. Germline V gives CDR1 MRHNA, CDR2 SNTAGT. The length of the CDR3 is 15 residues. V lost 8 bases, J lost 1 base, and 9 bases stayed unmatched.